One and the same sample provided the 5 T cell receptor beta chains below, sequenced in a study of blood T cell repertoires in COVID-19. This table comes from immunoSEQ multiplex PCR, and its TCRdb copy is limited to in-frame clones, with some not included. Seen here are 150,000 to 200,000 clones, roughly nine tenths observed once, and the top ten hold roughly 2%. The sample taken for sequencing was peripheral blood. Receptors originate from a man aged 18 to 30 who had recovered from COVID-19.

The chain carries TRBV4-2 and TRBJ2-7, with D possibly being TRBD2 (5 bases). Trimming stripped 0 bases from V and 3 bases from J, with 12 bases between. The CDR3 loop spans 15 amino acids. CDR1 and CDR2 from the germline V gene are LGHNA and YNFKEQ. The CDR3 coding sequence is TGTGCCAGCAGCCAAGACCCGGGAACGATCTACGAGCAGTACTTC. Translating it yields CASSQDPGTIYEQYF.

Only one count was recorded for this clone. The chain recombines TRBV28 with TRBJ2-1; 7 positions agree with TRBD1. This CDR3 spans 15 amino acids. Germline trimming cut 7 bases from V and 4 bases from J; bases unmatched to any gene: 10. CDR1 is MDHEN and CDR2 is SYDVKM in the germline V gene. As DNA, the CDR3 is TGTGCCAGCAATGATGTGGGACAGACGTACAATGAGCAGTTCTTC. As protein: CASNDVGQTYNEQFF.

The CDR3 region is CASSSLAGGSYEQYF. CDR3 nucleotides: TGTGCCAGCAGCTCTCTAGCGGGAGGGTCCTACGAGCAGTACTTC. The chain couples TRBV7-6 to TRBJ2-7; 12 bases map to TRBD2. The CDR3 extends over 15 amino acids. Germline CDR1 is SGHVS and CDR2 is FNYEAQ. V was clipped by 4 bases and J by 1 base; unmatched bases: 2.

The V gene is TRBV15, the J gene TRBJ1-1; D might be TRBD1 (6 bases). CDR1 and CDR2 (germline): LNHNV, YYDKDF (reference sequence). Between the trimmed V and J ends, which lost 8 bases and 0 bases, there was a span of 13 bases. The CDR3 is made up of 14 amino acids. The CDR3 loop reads CATSPTGVNTEAFF. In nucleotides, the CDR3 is TGTGCCACCTCACCGACAGGTGTGAACACTGAAGCTTTCTTT.

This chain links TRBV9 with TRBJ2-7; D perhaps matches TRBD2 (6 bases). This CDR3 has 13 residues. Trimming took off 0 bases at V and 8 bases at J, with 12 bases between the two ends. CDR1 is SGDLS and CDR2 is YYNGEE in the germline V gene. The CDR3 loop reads CASSVDTSTKQYF. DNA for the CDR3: TGTGCCAGCAGCGTAGATACTAGCACAAAGCAGTACTTC. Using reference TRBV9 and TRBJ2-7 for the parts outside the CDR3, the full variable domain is DSGVTQTPKHLITATGQRVTLRCSPRSGDLSVYWYQQSLDQGLQFLIQYYNGEERAKGNILERFSAQQFPDLHSELNLSSLELGDSALYFCASSVDTSTKQYFGPGTRLTVT.